Below, one T cell receptor beta chain is given with its context. Which antigen it targets is not known. Base-call qualities are not available, and no considerably larger clone is one nucleotide away. PBMCs were isolated by Ficoll-Paque density gradient centrifugation. Taken from cysteine to phenylalanine, the CDR3 has 13 residues. Left in the record is the CDR3 DNA by itself, 39 bases read in frame from the first base. Trimming removed 5 bases from V and 0 bases from J, leaving 7 bases between the germline ends. CDR1 and CDR2 are drawn from the germline V gene: SGHRS, YFSETQ. The data originate from a study of T-cell memory formation after mild COVID-19 (dated by TCRdb to the early 2020s). With respect to the entire study: TCR sequence clusters from the two donors were largely donor specific. Longitudinal TCRalpha and TCRbeta repertoire sequencing tracked T-cell clones expanding and contracting after mild COVID-19 in two donors. Two young, previously healthy adult volunteers, one female and one male, were included in the cohort. Results and caveats for the whole study, not just this receptor: The detection of some responding clones in pre-infection memory suggests that pre-existing cross-reactive memory T cells joined the SARS-CoV-2 response. Clones contracting from day 15 to 85 had balanced CD4/CD8 phenotypes, while a second wave expanding from day 15 to 37 was biased towards CD4+. Contracting CD4+ clones turned up mainly in the CM and EM memory subsets, whereas EMRA was where CD8+ clones were enriched. Only a couple of mild cases were covered by the study, and larger cohorts that include severe cases with pre-infection samples were considered necessary. The second-wave clones that peaked on day 37 were not confirmed to be SARS-CoV-2 specific.

Sequenced on an Illumina NovaSeq 6000. TCRalpha and TCRbeta cDNA libraries were built by 5'RACE with constant-segment primers, adding sample barcodes and unique molecular identifiers. RNA was extracted from every sample with Trizol reagent. Library amplification was performed in two PCR steps, and a second sample barcode and Illumina TruSeq adapters were introduced in the second step. Sequencing of the libraries was done on an Illumina NovaSeq, producing 2 x 150 bp paired-end reads. The study's processing was this. The reads were demultiplexed and collapsed into UMI-guided consensus sequences using migec v1.2.7. Using mixcr v2.1.11, UMI consensuses were aligned to TRA and TRB V and J templates and then assembled into clonotypes. A clonotype was counted as expanded or contracted only if both edgeR and NoisET called the change significant, with noise models trained on biological replicates. edgeR calls used a false discovery rate-adjusted p below 0.01 and a log2 fold-change threshold of 1. As an exploratory analysis of dynamics, PCA with hierarchical clustering was applied to max-normalized trajectories of the 1000 most abundant clonotypes. Each responding clone was given a CD4 or CD8 phenotype based on the CD4+ and CD8+ repertoires, which had been sequenced separately. The public reads were reprocessed in TCRdb via fastp at Q25 and MiXCR, keeping in-frame beta chains. Entries are consolidated by CDR3 protein sequence, retaining the most common genes and DNA. The V and J calls come from TCRdb's annotation, not from the publication. This sample comprises about 410,000 distinct CDR3 sequences, approximately 18% of them detected only once. The ten largest clonotypes hold around a fifth of the sample.

Recombination joined TRBV5-1 with TRBJ2-3; the D gene is perhaps TRBD2, from 5 matching bases. The receptor was isolated from a young man who had mild COVID-19 (a few samples of this study predate the infection). The sample titles of this study are shuffled in the database, so cell type and time point are left out; the donor was told from shared clones. The material sequenced was PBMCs or a T cell subset sorted from them (not recorded which). The nucleotides read TGCGCCAGCAGAGCGGAAAGCACAGATACGCAGTATTTT. This sequence encodes CASRAESTDTQYF.